The 25 T cell receptor beta chains below were found in one sample sequenced in a study of T cell responses to AZD1222 COVID-19 vaccine. Produced via immunoSEQ multiplex PCR; TCRdb's table is partial and in-frame only. The repertoire holds about 140,000 clones, with more than 70% as singletons. The sequencing here drew on peripheral blood, taken 28 days after the second AZD1222 dose. Every receptor here comes from an adult who received the AZD1222 COVID-19 vaccine.

The chain carries TRBV10-3 and TRBJ2-7, with D maybe TRBD2 (5 bases). This CDR3 contains 12 residues. Germline V CDR1 and CDR2: ENHRY, SYGVKD. Deletions cut 4 bases from V and 7 bases from J, with 11 bases between. For the CDR3, the DNA is TGTGCCATCAGTGGGACTTTAGGTGAGCAGTACTTC. It is translated as CAISGTLGEQYF.

Note on this clone: Other DNA sequences of this sample code for an identical CDR3. The genes are TRBV3-1 (or the pseudogene TRBV3-2) and TRBJ2-7, with D tentatively TRBD1 or TRBD2 (6 bases each). Germline values: CDR1 LGHDT, CDR2 YNNKEL (reference sequence). The germline V and J ends were trimmed by 0 bases and 4 bases, with 10 bases remaining between them. The CDR3 is 14 amino acids. The CDR3 bases are TGTGCCAGCAGCCAAGACGGAGGGGGGTACGAGCAGTACTTC. Translating it yields CASSQDGGGYEQYF.

This rearrangement joins TRBV11-2 to TRBJ1-1; the D is unclear. Germline CDR1 reads SGHAT; CDR2 reads FQNNGV. This CDR3 contains 13 residues. V shed 2 bases and J shed 2 bases, with 6 bases lying between them. CDR3: CASSLQENTEAFF. DNA for the CDR3: TGTGCCAGCAGCTTACAGGAAAACACTGAAGCTTTCTTT.

This clone has a single count. This sequence joins TRBV9 and TRBJ2-2; no definite D call. Germline V gene data show CDR1 as SGDLS and CDR2 as YYNGEE. The CDR3 spans 13 residues. The V end was cut by 2 bases, the J end by 4 bases, with 6 bases between. The CDR3 region has the DNA TGTGCCAGCAGCGTCCAGTCCACCGGGGAGCTGTTTTTT. Encoded protein: CASSVQSTGELFF.

The genes are TRBV5-4 and TRBJ2-7; D gene unclear. The CDR3 length is 13 residues. The ends were cut back, 3 bases at V and 5 bases at J, with 12 bases in the middle. Germline CDR1 is SGHNT and CDR2 is YYREEE (reference sequence). For the CDR3, the DNA is TGTGCCAGCAGCTGGGCCGGAATCGACGAGCAGTACTTC. Amino acids: CASSWAGIDEQYF. The full variable domain, completed using reference TRBV5-4 and TRBJ2-7, is ETGVTQSPTHLIKTRGQQVTLRCSSQSGHNTVSWYQQALGQGPQFIFQYYREEENGRGNFPPRFSGLQFPNYSSELNVNALELDDSALYLCASSWAGIDEQYFGPGTRLTVT.

The chain combines TRBV18 with TRBJ2-7; TRBD1 agrees at 7 bases. The germline gives CDR1 KGHSH, CDR2 LQKENI. The junction had 2 bases not matched to a gene; V was cut back by 4 bases and J by 5 bases. CDR3 size: 12 residues. The CDR3 spells CASSQQGNEQYF. The DNA for the CDR3 is TGTGCCAGCTCACAACAGGGGAACGAGCAGTACTTC.

The CDR3 DNA reads as TGTGCCAGCAGCCAAGAGGCCGGGAAGGGATCACCCCTCCACTTT. This codes for CASSQEAGKGSPLHF. The V gene is TRBV3-1 (or the pseudogene TRBV3-2), the J gene TRBJ1-6; unclear D gene. The V and J ends lost 0 bases and 10 bases respectively, with 13 bases between them. This CDR3 is 15 amino acids long. Per the germline V gene, CDR1 is LGHDT and CDR2 is YNNKEL (reference sequence).

This sequence joins TRBV28 and TRBJ1-5; 11 bases line up with TRBD1. Looked up from germline, CDR1 is MDHEN and CDR2 is SYDVKM. V lost 8 bases, J lost 5 bases, and 8 bases stayed unmatched. This CDR3 spans 15 amino acids. The CDR3 sequence is CASGGRTGGDQPQHF. The CDR3 nucleotides read TGTGCCAGCGGGGGAAGGACAGGGGGCGATCAGCCCCAGCATTTT.

The chain combines TRBV30 with TRBJ2-1; unclear D gene. V was trimmed by 0 bases and J by 4 bases, leaving 13 bases between them. This CDR3 has 15 amino acids. The germline V gene has CDR1 GTSNPN and CDR2 SVGIG (reference sequence). The CDR3 reads CAWSVQRPAYNEQFF. CDR3 bases: TGTGCCTGGAGTGTACAGCGCCCAGCGTACAATGAGCAGTTCTTC.

This chain links TRBV27 with TRBJ1-2; tentatively, D is TRBD1 (6 bases). Trimming removed 7 bases at V and 8 bases at J, with 17 bases between. The CDR3 contains 13 residues. Germline lookup yields CDR1 MNHEY and CDR2 SMNVEV (reference sequence). Here the CDR3 DNA reads TGTGCCAGCACTGATAGTGGAAGGGGGGGCTACACCTTC. This codes for CASTDSGRGGYTF.

This chain uses TRBV27 with TRBJ1-2; no clear D. The ends were cut back, 4 bases at V and 7 bases at J, with 25 bases in the middle. The germline gives CDR1 MNHEY, CDR2 SMNVEV (reference sequence). This CDR3 is built from 17 residues. The DNA for the CDR3 is TGTGCCAGCAGTTCTATGGGAGCGGGCCATGCCTCCGCTGGCTACACCTTC. Amino acid sequence: CASSSMGAGHASAGYTF.

The chain employs TRBV5-1 and TRBJ2-3, with 7 bases lining up with TRBD2. Germline V gives CDR1 SGHRS, CDR2 YFSETQ. V gave up 4 bases and J gave up 6 bases; unmatched junction bases: 11. This CDR3 spans 15 amino acids. This chain's CDR3 is CASSGSGGGVDTQYF. The CDR3 DNA reads as TGCGCCAGCAGCGGGTCTGGCGGGGGAGTCGATACGCAGTATTTT.

The chain recombines TRBV4-2 with TRBJ1-5, with unresolved D. With 0 bases removed from V and 7 bases from J, the gap between germline ends came to 4 bases. There are 12 residues in the CDR3. CDR1 and CDR2 from the germline V gene are LGHNA and YNFKEQ. The CDR3 spells CASSQDNQPQHF. The CDR3 nucleotides read TGTGCCAGCAGCCAAGATAACCAGCCCCAGCATTTT.

V and J are TRBV4-1 and TRBJ1-2; D remains unclear. The CDR3 is made up of 15 amino acids. V lost 4 bases, J lost 1 base, and 13 bases lay in between. Germline loops: CDR1 MGHRA, CDR2 YSYEKL. The CDR3 DNA sequence: TGCGCCAGCAGCCGAGCTCTAACTATTAACTATGGCTACACCTTC. Its translation is CASSRALTINYGYTF.

The chain links TRBV9 to TRBJ1-2; D not certain. The CDR3 consists of 15 residues. The V and J ends lost 0 bases and 5 bases respectively, with 14 bases between them. Germline CDR1 reads SGDLS; CDR2 reads YYNGEE. The CDR3 nucleotides are TGTGCCAGCAGCGTAGGTCTAAGGGAAGAGTATGGCTACACCTTC. As protein: CASSVGLREEYGYTF.

The rearrangement links TRBV6-5 to TRBJ1-5; D perhaps matches TRBD1 (6 bases). V was cut by 6 bases and J by 5 bases, with 8 bases left in between. The CDR3 extends over 12 amino acids. Germline loops: CDR1 MNHEY, CDR2 SVGAGI. This chain's CDR3 is CASSSGDQPQHF. In DNA, the CDR3 is TGTGCCAGCAGCTCAGGGGATCAGCCCCAGCATTTT.

The chain is built from TRBV15 and TRBJ2-7; 8 nucleotides agree with TRBD1. CDR3 length: 14 amino acids. V shed 1 base, J shed 7 bases, and the junction held 6 bases outside the gene matches. Per the germline V gene, CDR1 is LNHNV and CDR2 is YYDKDF (reference sequence). DNA for the CDR3: TGTGCCACCAGCAGAGGAACAGGGGGTAGGGAGCAGTACTTC. Translated, it gives CATSRGTGGREQYF.

The chain recombines TRBV9 with TRBJ2-3; D is possibly TRBD1 or TRBD2 (6 bases each). This CDR3 region has 17 residues. Germline values: CDR1 SGDLS, CDR2 YYNGEE. V shed 0 bases and J shed 6 bases, with 20 bases lying between them. For the CDR3, the DNA is TGTGCCAGCAGCGTAGGGGGGGCCGGAACCACCCCCGATACGCAGTATTTT. This sequence encodes CASSVGGAGTTPDTQYF.

Concerning this clone itself: One end of the junction varies from germline; a read error may be responsible. The V gene is TRBV20-1, the J gene TRBJ1-1; TRBD1 aligns across 7 bases. Germline CDR1 is DFQATT and CDR2 is SNEGSKA (reference sequence). This CDR3 is built from 11 residues. As DNA, the CDR3 is TGCAGTGCTAGAGTACAGGGGTCCCGGAGGTTT. Translation: CSARVQGSRRF.

The V and J genes are TRBV7-2 and TRBJ1-5, with no clear D. Germline loops: CDR1 SGHTA, CDR2 FQGNSA. The CDR3 has 14 amino acids. V lost 5 bases and J 0 bases, leaving 8 bases between the germline ends. The CDR3 coding sequence is TGTGCCAGCAGCGTGACCATTAGCAATCAGCCCCAGCATTTT. It encodes CASSVTISNQPQHF.

The chain uses TRBV28 and TRBJ1-1, with D unclear. Germline loops: CDR1 MDHEN, CDR2 SYDVKM. The CDR3 length is 13 residues. The germline V and J ends were trimmed by 6 bases and 3 bases, with 11 bases remaining between them. CDR3 residues: CASSLTGDTEAFF. The CDR3 bases are TGTGCCAGCAGCTTGACCGGGGACACTGAAGCTTTCTTT.

This rearrangement joins TRBV5-8 to TRBJ1-1; unclear D gene. The germline V and J ends were trimmed by 5 bases and 7 bases, with 3 bases remaining between them. The CDR3 totals 9 residues. Germline CDR1 SGHTS, CDR2 YDEGEE. In DNA form, the CDR3 reads TGTGCCAGCAGAGGTGAAGCTTTCTTT. This codes for CASRGEAFF.

This chain uses TRBV6-5 with TRBJ1-1; 8 bases line up with TRBD1. V lost 6 bases, J lost 3 bases, and 6 bases stayed unmatched. The CDR3 runs to 14 residues. Germline assignment: CDR1 MNHEY and CDR2 SVGAGI. The CDR3 nucleotides read TGTGCCAGCAGACAGAACAGGGGGTACACTGAAGCTTTCTTT. Translation: CASRQNRGYTEAFF.

The V gene is TRBV30, the J gene TRBJ2-2; D might be TRBD1 (5 bases). CDR1 is GTSNPN, CDR2 SVGIG, per germline (reference sequence). The V gene lost 5 bases and the J gene lost 1 base, with 11 bases spanning the gap. CDR3 length: 14 amino acids. The CDR3 loop is CAWEGAVNTGELFF. The CDR3 nucleotides are TGTGCCTGGGAAGGGGCAGTGAACACCGGGGAGCTGTTTTTT.

The chain employs TRBV6-5 and TRBJ1-2, with 9 bases identical to TRBD1. CDR1 and CDR2 (germline): MNHEY, SVGAGI. The CDR3 totals 15 residues. The V segment lost 4 bases and the J segment 5 bases; nucleotides outside the gene matches: 8. In DNA, the CDR3 is TGTGCCAGCAGTTCCACAGGGGGCGTCGAATATGGCTACACCTTC. This translates into CASSSTGGVEYGYTF.